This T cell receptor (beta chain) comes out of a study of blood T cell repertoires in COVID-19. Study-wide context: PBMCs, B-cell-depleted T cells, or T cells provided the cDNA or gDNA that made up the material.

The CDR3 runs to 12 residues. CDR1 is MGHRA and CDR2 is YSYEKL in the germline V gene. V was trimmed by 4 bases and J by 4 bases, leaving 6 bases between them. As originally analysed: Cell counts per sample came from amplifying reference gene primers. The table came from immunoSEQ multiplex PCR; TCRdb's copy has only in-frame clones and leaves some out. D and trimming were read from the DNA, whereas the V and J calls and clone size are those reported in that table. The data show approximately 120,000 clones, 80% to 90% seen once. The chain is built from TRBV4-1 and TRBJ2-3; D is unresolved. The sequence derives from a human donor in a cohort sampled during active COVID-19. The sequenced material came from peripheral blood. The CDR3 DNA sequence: TGCGCCAGCAGCCTCCCCGCAGATACGCAGTATTTT. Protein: CASSLPADTQYF.